This paragraph covers one T cell receptor beta chain sequence. The data are from a study of T cell changes during pregnancy in multiple sclerosis. Germline V gives CDR1 MNHEY, CDR2 SMNVEV (reference sequence). The CDR3 is 15 amino acids. Between the trimmed V and J ends, which lost 3 bases and 8 bases, there was a span of 16 bases. The data were produced by immunoSEQ multiplex PCR, yet TCRdb's version contains in-frame clones alone and is incomplete. The sample has 38,000 or so clones, roughly 90% seen once. The clonotype was recovered from a female donor with multiple sclerosis, enrolled in a pregnancy study. The V and J genes are TRBV27 and TRBJ2-2; D gene unclear. The source material was CD8+ T cells from peripheral blood mononuclear cells, sampled in the first trimester of pregnancy. CDR3 sequence reads: CASSFLSRLAGELFF. The CDR3 nucleotides read TGTGCCAGCAGTTTCTTATCTAGATTAGCTGGGGAGCTGTTTTTT.